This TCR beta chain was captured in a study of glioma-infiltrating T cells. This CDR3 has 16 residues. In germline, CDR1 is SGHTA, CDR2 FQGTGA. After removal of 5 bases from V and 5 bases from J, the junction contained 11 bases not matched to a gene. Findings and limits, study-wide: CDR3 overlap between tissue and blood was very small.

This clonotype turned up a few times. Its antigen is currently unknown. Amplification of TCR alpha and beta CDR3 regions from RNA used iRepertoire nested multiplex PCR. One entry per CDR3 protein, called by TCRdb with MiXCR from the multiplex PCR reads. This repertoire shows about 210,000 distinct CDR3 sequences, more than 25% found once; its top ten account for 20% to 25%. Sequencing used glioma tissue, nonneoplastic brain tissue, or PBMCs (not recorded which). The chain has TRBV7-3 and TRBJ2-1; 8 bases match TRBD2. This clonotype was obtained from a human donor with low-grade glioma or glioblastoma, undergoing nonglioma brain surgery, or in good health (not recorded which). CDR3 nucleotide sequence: TGTGCCAGCAGCCTACGGGGGGGGGCTCTGGACAATGAGCAGTTCTTC. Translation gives CASSLRGGALDNEQFF.